The 20 T cell receptor beta chains presented below share a single source sample, sequenced in a study of T cell repertoires in cytomegalovirus infection. One entry per CDR3 protein, called by TCRdb with MiXCR from the reads. The table records around 350,000 distinct CDR3 sequences, roughly 18% of them present only once. The sequencing sample was made of PBMCs. Receptor source: a human donor in good health (CMV status not recorded). Some clones in this sample may be carry-over from other donors' samples.

This clonotype was seen a handful of times. V is TRBV10-3 and J is TRBJ1-2; 9 bases line up with TRBD1. Germline assignment: CDR1 ENHRY and CDR2 SYGVKD. This CDR3 region has 14 residues. J gave up 0 bases and V 6 bases, and 2 bases lay outside the gene matches. The CDR3 bases are TGTGCCATCAGCGGGGACAGGGCTAACTATGGCTACACCTTC. The encoded protein is CAISGDRANYGYTF.

This clonotype was seen repeatedly, ten times or more. This chain connects TRBV7-6 to TRBJ2-7; D unclear. V was trimmed by 1 base and J by 3 bases, leaving 13 bases between them. The CDR3 has 15 amino acids. CDR1 is SGHVS and CDR2 is FNYEAQ in the germline V gene. For the CDR3, the DNA is TGTGCCAGCAGCTTAGAACCATTCTCCGGCTACGAGCAGTACTTC. Its protein is CASSLEPFSGYEQYF. The entire variable domain, with the rest obtained from reference TRBV7-6 and TRBJ2-7, is as follows: GAGVSQSPRYKVTKRGQDVALRCDPISGHVSLYWYRQALGQGPEFLTYFNYEAQQDKSGLPNDRFSAERPEGSISTLTIQRTEQRDSAMYRCASSLEPFSGYEQYFGPGTRLTVT.

The chain employs TRBV28 and TRBJ1-4, with D possibly matching TRBD1 (5 bases). The CDR3 covers 15 residues. V lost 6 bases and J 3 bases, leaving 14 bases between the germline ends. The germline CDR1 and CDR2 sequences are MDHEN and SYDVKM. For the CDR3, the DNA is TGTGCCAGCAGACCCTACACAGGATCTAATGAAAAACTGTTTTTT. It is translated as CASRPYTGSNEKLFF.

This clonotype was seen more than once but under ten times. The rearrangement uses TRBV19 and TRBJ2-4, with D perhaps given as TRBD1 or TRBD2 (5 bases each). The CDR3 is made up of 13 amino acids. Trimming took 10 bases from V and 8 from J, leaving 18 bases between them. CDR1 and CDR2 from the germline V gene are LNHDA and SQIVND (reference sequence). CDR3: CATQGTSSDIQYF. In DNA form, the CDR3 reads TGTGCCACCCAAGGGACCTCGTCGGACATTCAGTACTTC.

This clonotype was seen ten or more times. The chain couples TRBV7-2 to TRBJ2-7, with D perhaps matching TRBD2 (5 bases). Germline V gene sequence: CDR1 SGHTA, CDR2 FQGNSA. The V end was cut by 5 bases, the J end by 7 bases, with 18 bases between. CDR3 size: 14 residues. CDR3 coding DNA: TGTGCCAGCAGCCCCGCCCGAGGGCTAGGGGAGCAGTACTTC. Translating it yields CASSPARGLGEQYF.

The sample holds a few counts of this clonotype. This rearrangement joins TRBV5-1 to TRBJ1-3; no clear D. The V and J ends lost 4 bases and 0 bases respectively, with 14 bases between them. Germline V CDR1 and CDR2: SGHRS, YFSETQ. The CDR3 sequence is 16 residues long. The CDR3 protein is CASSPVAGFSGNTIYF. CDR3 DNA: TGCGCCAGCAGCCCCGTGGCCGGATTCTCTGGAAACACCATATATTTT.

This clonotype occurred many times. The chain employs TRBV7-9 and TRBJ2-5, with D possibly being TRBD2 (5 bases). V lost 4 bases and J 4 bases, leaving 16 bases between the germline ends. CDR3 length equals 15 residues. CDR1 SEHNR and CDR2 FQNEAQ come from the germline V gene (reference sequence). The CDR3 nucleotides read TGTGCCAGCAGCTCCCACAATACTAGGCTAGAGACCCAGTACTTC. Translating gives CASSSHNTRLETQYF.

About this clonotype: The conserved phenylalanine or tryptophan normally closing the CDR3 is absent here, so this likely arose from a read error. No DNA is shown, since the ends of the CDR3 on it are uncertain; the CDR3 is the one TCRdb lists. The chain is built from TRBV7-2 and TRBJ1-1; TRBD1 is taken as the D call from the table, unchecked against the DNA. Germline CDR1 and CDR2: SGHTA and FQGNSA. The CDR3 spans 15 amino acids, including both terminal residues. CDR3 sequence: CASSLDRTMNTEACL.

A word on this clonotype: One base away lies a much larger clone, so this may be a sequencing read error. The chain uses TRBV11-2 and TRBJ1-6; D is uncertain. Germline assignment: CDR1 SGHAT and CDR2 FQNNGV. CDR3 length: 13 residues. The CDR3 reads CAGSFSYNSPLHF. The CDR3 DNA reads TGTGCCGGCAGCTTCTCCTATAATTCACCCCTCCACTTT. Supplemented by reference TRBV11-2 and TRBJ1-6, the full variable domain reads EAGVAQSPRYKIIEKRQSVAFWCNPISGHATLYWYQQILGQGPKLLIQFQNNGVVDDSQLPKDRFSAERLKGVDSTLKIQPAKLEDSAVYLCAGSFSYNSPLHFGNGTRLTVT.

The rearrangement joins TRBV20-1 to TRBJ2-7; 10 bases match TRBD1. The CDR3 covers 15 residues. Per germline, CDR1 DFQATT and CDR2 SNEGSKA (reference sequence). V was pared by 6 bases and J by 2 bases, with 10 bases of the junction left unmatched. CDR3 DNA sequence: TGCAGTGCCCCCAAACCCGGGACAGGGGCCTACGAGCAGTACTTC. Its protein is CSAPKPGTGAYEQYF.

V is TRBV2 and J is TRBJ2-7; 7 positions agree with TRBD1. The trim removed 3 bases at V and 1 base at J, leaving 3 bases unmatched. This CDR3 has 14 residues. Looked up from germline, CDR1 is SNHLY and CDR2 is FYNNEI. CDR3 coding DNA: TGTGCCAGCAGTGAGCAGGGGGAGTCCTACGAGCAGTACTTC. Translation: CASSEQGESYEQYF.

This rearrangement joins TRBV4-1 to TRBJ2-2, with D possibly TRBD1 on 5 matching bases. V dropped 2 bases and J dropped 0 bases, with 7 bases sitting between them. Looked up from germline, CDR1 is MGHRA and CDR2 is YSYEKL. The CDR3 consists of 15 residues. The CDR3 DNA sequence: TGCGCCAGCAGCCAAAGGACATCGAACACCGGGGAGCTGTTTTTT. The encoded protein is CASSQRTSNTGELFF.

This chain connects TRBV7-2 to TRBJ1-3; a possible D gene is TRBD1 (5 bases). V lost 1 base and J 2 bases, leaving 12 bases between the germline ends. The CDR3 consists of 16 residues. Germline loops: CDR1 SGHTA, CDR2 FQGNSA. In nucleotides, the CDR3 is TGTGCCAGCAGCTTAGTCAACGGGGCAGCTGGAAACACCATATATTTT. Amino acid sequence: CASSLVNGAAGNTIYF.

This clonotype was detected ten times or more. This chain joins TRBV7-2 and TRBJ1-5; D not certain. Looked up from germline, CDR1 is SGHTA and CDR2 is FQGNSA. The CDR3 spans 15 residues. Trimming left V 2 bases short and J 7 bases short, with 15 bases between. CDR3 sequence (DNA): TGTGCCAGCAGCTTAACCAGAAACCCGCGGCAGCCCCAGCATTTT. It yields the protein CASSLTRNPRQPQHF.

This clonotype was recorded a few times. The rearrangement links TRBV2 to TRBJ2-1; 11 bases fit TRBD1. Germline V gene sequence: CDR1 SNHLY, CDR2 FYNNEI. The trim removed 7 bases at V and 7 bases at J, leaving 6 bases unmatched. This CDR3 has 14 amino acids. CDR3 region: CASIIGQGANEQFF. CDR3 in DNA: TGTGCCAGCATAATAGGACAGGGGGCTAATGAGCAGTTCTTC.

This clonotype turned up a few times. The genes are TRBV19 and TRBJ2-1; tentatively, D is TRBD1 (5 bases). The CDR3 is 12 residues long. Deletions cut 5 bases from V and 13 bases from J, with 15 bases between. Looked up from germline, CDR1 is LNHDA and CDR2 is SQIVND (reference sequence). CDR3 DNA sequence: TGTGCCAGTAGTCTCCTAGGGGCAGCCCAGTTCTTC. This translates into CASSLLGAAQFF.

This clonotype has ten or more counts. The chain employs TRBV2 and TRBJ2-7; 9 positions agree with TRBD1. The CDR3 extends over 15 amino acids. Germline lookup yields CDR1 SNHLY and CDR2 FYNNEI. The trim removed 4 bases at V and 2 bases at J, leaving 6 bases unmatched. In DNA, the CDR3 is TGTGCCAGCAGTGTGGGGGACAGGGAAACCTACGAGCAGTACTTC. It codes for CASSVGDRETYEQYF.

This clonotype was seen at least ten times. This chain connects TRBV11-2 to TRBJ2-3, with D perhaps TRBD2 (6 bases). Looked up from germline, CDR1 is SGHAT and CDR2 is FQNNGV. The germline V and J ends were trimmed by 4 bases and 2 bases, with 19 bases remaining between them. The CDR3 is 17 residues long. CDR3 loop: CASSWSLAPPYTDTQYF. The CDR3, as DNA: TGTGCCAGCAGCTGGTCTCTAGCGCCCCCCTACACAGATACGCAGTATTTT.

This clonotype has a handful of counts. The chain employs TRBV7-2 and TRBJ2-3, with D hard to call. The CDR3 sequence is 14 residues long. V shed 5 bases and J shed 1 base, with 10 bases lying between them. Germline V gene sequence: CDR1 SGHTA, CDR2 FQGNSA. The CDR3 nucleotides read TGTGCCAGCAGCACATCCAGCCGCACAGATACGCAGTATTTT. It specifies CASSTSSRTDTQYF. The full variable domain, in which reference TRBV7-2 and TRBJ2-3 provide the parts outside the CDR3, is GAGVSQSPSNKVTEKGKDVELRCDPISGHTALYWYRQSLGQGLEFLIYFQGNSAPDKSGLPSDRFSAERTGGSVSTLTIQRTQQEDSAVYLCASSTSSRTDTQYFGPGTRLTVL.

The rearrangement uses TRBV19 and TRBJ2-1; the D is unclear. There are 14 residues in the CDR3. The V and J ends lost 3 bases and 9 bases respectively, with 15 bases between them. CDR1 LNHDA and CDR2 SQIVND come from the germline V gene (reference sequence). The CDR3 DNA is TGTGCCAGTAGTATCCTGACCCCGGATTCTGAGCAGTTCTTC. This gives the protein CASSILTPDSEQFF.